The sequence of this T cell receptor (beta chain) was determined in a study of blood T cell repertoires in COVID-19 (dated by TCRdb to the early 2020s). About the full investigation: The collaborator samples originated in the United States, Italy and Spain and spanned the acute and convalescent phases of COVID-19. Deeply sampled blood TCRbeta repertoires from subjects exposed to, actively infected with, or recovered from COVID-19 were included in the dataset. Where available, HLA class I and class II types were obtained from metadata supplied by the sample provider rather than from assay-based typing. The samples were drawn from two sources: the first 160 participants of the ongoing ImmuneRACE study, and 1,254 subjects contributed by 6 global collaborators. The sample metadata nearly always contained a de-identified subject ID, COVID-19 status, age in years and sex. The prospective study material was composed of cDNA or gDNA derived from T cells, B-cell-depleted T cells, or PBMCs. The repertoires were made available in a free public database intended to serve as a resource for research on the immune response to SARS-CoV-2. Paper-wide results and their limitations: Clinical and demographic metadata were provided uncurated, with the amount varying by source and participant.

Taken from cysteine to phenylalanine, the CDR3 has 14 residues. Only CDR3 DNA remains: 42 bases, in frame from the first base. According to the germline V gene (reference sequence), CDR1 reads MNHEY and CDR2 reads SMNVEV. Between the V and J ends, shortened by 6 bases and 8 bases respectively, the junction contains 16 bases. TCRbeta CDR3 regions were amplified from genomic DNA by means of the immunoSEQ Assay, a bias-controlled multiplex PCR. The authors' pipeline ran thus. Within the assay, amplification of reference gene primers was used to estimate how many nucleated cells each sample contained. Sequence reads were collapsed and filtered to measure the absolute abundance of every unique TCRbeta CDR3 rearrangement. For each sample, productive Simpson clonality was calculated by taking the square root of Simpson's diversity index across productive rearrangements. Imported from immuneACCESS, the table was reduced by TCRdb to in-frame sequences with V and J called. These copies leave out some clones; in studies compared against another copy, an unresolved V gene accounts for under half, and the cause of the remainder is not known. V, J and clone size were drawn from that table, and D and trimming were deduced from the DNA. The sample table lists about 140,000 clones, about 80% of them with a count of one. Under 10% of the sample is taken by the ten largest.

The collaborating institutions used their own protocols to collect whole blood in K2EDTA tubes. For TCRbeta analysis, collaborator samples were shipped as frozen whole blood, as isolated PBMCs, or as DNA extracted from either sample type. A word on this clone: Its antigen target is currently unknown. No base quality values were provided; no much bigger clone lies one nucleotide off.

This TCR came from a woman older than 75 in a cohort sampled during active or convalescent COVID-19. What was sequenced was peripheral blood. The chain links TRBV27 with TRBJ1-4; a tentative D match to TRBD1 spans 5 bases. The CDR3 has the sequence CASRFQGTGEKLFF. The sequenced DNA: TGTGCCAGCAGGTTCCAGGGTACCGGCGAAAAACTGTTTTTT.